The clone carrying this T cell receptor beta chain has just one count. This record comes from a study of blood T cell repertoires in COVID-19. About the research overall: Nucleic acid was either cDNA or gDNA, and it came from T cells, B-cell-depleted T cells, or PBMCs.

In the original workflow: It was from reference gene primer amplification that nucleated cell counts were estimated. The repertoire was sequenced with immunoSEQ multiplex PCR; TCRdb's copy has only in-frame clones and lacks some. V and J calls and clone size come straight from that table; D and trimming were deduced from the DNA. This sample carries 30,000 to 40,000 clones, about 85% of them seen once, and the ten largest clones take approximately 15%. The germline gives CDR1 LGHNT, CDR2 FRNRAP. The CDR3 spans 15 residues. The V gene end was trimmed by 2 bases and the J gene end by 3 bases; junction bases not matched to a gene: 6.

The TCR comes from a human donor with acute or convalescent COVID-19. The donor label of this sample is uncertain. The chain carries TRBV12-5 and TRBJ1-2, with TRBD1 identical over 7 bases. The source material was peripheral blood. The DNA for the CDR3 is TGTGCTAGTGGTTTGCCCCCGACAGGGCACTATGGCTACACCTTC. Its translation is CASGLPPTGHYGYTF.